This TCR beta chain was recorded in a study of blood T cell repertoires in COVID-19 (dated by TCRdb to the early 2020s). For context, the study as a whole: Samples covering the acute and convalescent phases of COVID-19 were provided by collaborators in the United States, Italy and Spain. The material from the prospective study consisted of cDNA or gDNA derived from T cells, B-cell-depleted T cells, or PBMCs. Subjects who had been exposed to COVID-19, were actively infected with it, or had recovered from it provided the deeply sampled blood TCRbeta repertoires that made up the dataset. The repertoires were released in a freely available public database meant as a resource for research on the immune response to SARS-CoV-2. The samples were drawn from the first 160 participants of the ongoing ImmuneRACE study and from 950 to 1,500 subjects provided by 6 global collaborators. The sample metadata nearly always contained a de-identified subject ID, COVID-19 status, age in years and sex. HLA class I and class II types, where available, came from metadata supplied by the sample provider rather than from assay-based typing. Study-level results and caveats: The quantity of clinical and demographic metadata differed by source and by participant and was supplied without curation.

Sequences SGHAT (CDR1) and FQNNGV (CDR2) are obtained from the germline V gene. The CDR3 measures 16 amino acids from cysteine to phenylalanine. The entry retains the CDR3 DNA only, 48 bases that are in frame from base 1. After removal of 4 bases from V and 4 bases from J, the junction retains 12 bases not matched to a gene. Each collaborating institution followed its own protocols to collect whole blood in K2EDTA tubes. For TCRbeta analysis, collaborators shipped samples in one of three forms: frozen whole blood, isolated PBMCs, or DNA extracted from either of those sample types. This clone was recorded once. No cognate antigen has been identified for it. There are no base qualities to consult, and no much larger clone falls within one base. TCRbeta CDR3 regions were amplified from genomic DNA using the immunoSEQ Assay, a bias-controlled multiplex PCR. The authors' analysis ran thus. Within the assay, amplification of reference gene primers was used to estimate how many nucleated cells each sample contained. Sequence reads were collapsed and filtered to measure the absolute abundance of every unique TCRbeta CDR3 rearrangement. For each sample, productive Simpson clonality was calculated as the square root of Simpson's diversity index across productive rearrangements. Imported from immuneACCESS, the table was reduced by TCRdb to in-frame sequences with V and J called. These copies leave out some clones; in studies compared against another copy, an unresolved V gene accounts for under half, and the cause of the remainder is not known. Clonal size and the V and J genes are those of that table, whereas D and trimming came from the DNA. Here the sample has 95,000 to 150,000 clones; over 75% occur a single time. 16% of the sample goes to the ten largest clones.

The sample was peripheral blood. The sequence was collected from a man aged 60 to 69 with active or convalescent COVID-19. The chain is assembled from TRBV11-2 and TRBJ1-2; 7 bases in the middle match TRBD1. The DNA is TGTGCCAGCAGCTCTACAAACAGGGGATTCGGCTATGGCTACACCTTC. The translation is CASSSTNRGFGYGYTF. The CDR3, completed at both ends by the reference TRBV11-2 and TRBJ1-2 genes, gives the full variable domain EAGVAQSPRYKIIEKRQSVAFWCNPISGHATLYWYQQILGQGPKLLIQFQNNGVVDDSQLPKDRFSAERLKGVDSTLKIQPAKLEDSAVYLCASSSTNRGFGYGYTFGSGTRLTVV.